The clone carrying this TCR beta chain was detected a few times. Antigen: not known. These data are taken from a study of identical twins' blood T cells. Germline CDR1 and CDR2: SGDLS and YYNGEE. This CDR3 has 17 residues. V trimming: 1 base; J trimming: 0 bases; junction bases outside the gene matches: 7. Study results and caveats: Each donor's most abundant TCRbeta clonotypes shared more CDR3 sequences with her twin than unrelated donors.

Each CDR3 protein is one row after TCRdb ran MiXCR on the 5' RACE reads. The sample holds fewer than 450,000 distinct CDR3 sequences; 28% are singletons and the top ten take roughly 5.5%. Material for sequencing was PBMCs. The chain is built from TRBV9 and TRBJ2-1, with 7 bases matching TRBD2. The TCR comes from a woman aged 18 to 55 in good health. The CDR3 region is CASSVRSGAFSYNEQFF. In DNA form, the CDR3 reads TGTGCCAGCAGCGTACGGAGCGGGGCCTTCTCCTACAATGAGCAGTTCTTC.